The 31 T cell receptor beta chains reported below all come from one sample, sequenced in a study of blood T cell repertoires in COVID-19. Clones were read by immunoSEQ multiplex PCR, and TCRdb kept only the in-frame ones, dropping some. The table lists 250,000 to 400,000 clones, around 85% of them singletons, with approximately 1.9% in the top ten. The sequenced material came from PBMCs or T cells enriched from blood (not recorded which). Source of these receptors: a woman aged 25 to 39 who had been exposed to COVID-19.

The gene calls are TRBV7-2 and TRBJ2-3; 11 bases fit TRBD2. Germline CDR1 is SGHTA and CDR2 is FQGNSA. With V trimmed by 4 bases and J by 4 bases, 4 bases remained unmatched. The CDR3 is 15 amino acids. The CDR3 here is CASSSLAGVPDTQYF. CDR3 sequence (DNA): TGTGCCAGCAGCTCACTAGCGGGGGTGCCAGATACGCAGTATTTT. The whole variable domain, filled in from reference TRBV7-2 and TRBJ2-3, reads GAGVSQSPSNKVTEKGKDVELRCDPISGHTALYWYRQSLGQGLEFLIYFQGNSAPDKSGLPSDRFSAERTGGSVSTLTIQRTQQEDSAVYLCASSSLAGVPDTQYFGPGTRLTVL.

This chain connects TRBV30 to TRBJ2-6, with D perhaps TRBD1 (6 bases). The CDR3 totals 16 residues. The germline V and J ends were trimmed by 5 bases and 0 bases, with 14 bases remaining between them. Germline CDR1 reads GTSNPN; CDR2 reads SVGIG (reference sequence). Here the CDR3 DNA reads TGTGCCTGGCGTTTTACAGGGCACTCTGGGGCCAACGTCCTGACTTTC. This encodes CAWRFTGHSGANVLTF. The full variable domain, with the rest looked up from reference TRBV30 and TRBJ2-6, is SQTIHQWPATLVQPVGSPLSLECTVEGTSNPNLYWYRQAAGRGLQLLFYSVGIGQISSEVPQNLSASRPQDRQFILSSKKLLLSDSGFYLCAWRFTGHSGANVLTFGAGSRLTVL.

This chain links TRBV4-3 with TRBJ1-6, with TRBD1 as a possible D gene (5 bases). The ends were cut back, 3 bases at V and 5 bases at J, with 11 bases in the middle. Germline-derived CDR1 and CDR2 are LGHNA and YSLEER. CDR3 length: 15 residues. The CDR3 protein is CASSQGGGDNSPLHF. The CDR3 coding sequence is TGCGCCAGCAGCCAGGGAGGAGGGGATAATTCACCCCTCCACTTT.

The chain joins TRBV7-3 to TRBJ2-7, with D perhaps matching TRBD1 (6 bases). Germline CDR1 and CDR2: SGHTA and FQGTGA. V was cut by 4 bases and J by 3 bases, with 13 bases left in between. The CDR3 loop spans 14 amino acids. The CDR3 loop reads CASSSSGQYYEQYF. Here the CDR3 DNA reads TGTGCCAGCAGCTCCTCCGGACAGTACTACGAGCAGTACTTC.

This rearrangement joins TRBV28 to TRBJ2-2, with TRBD1 identical over 8 bases. Losses at the gene ends were 3 bases for V and 5 bases for J; bases not matched to a gene: 14. This CDR3 is 18 amino acids long. CDR1 is MDHEN and CDR2 is SYDVKM in the germline V gene. CDR3 amino acids: CASSFDRGLILETGELFF. CDR3 DNA: TGTGCCAGCAGTTTTGACAGGGGATTAATTTTGGAAACCGGGGAGCTGTTTTTT. Supplemented by reference TRBV28 and TRBJ2-2, the full variable domain reads DVKVTQSSRYLVKRTGEKVFLECVQDMDHENMFWYRQDPGLGLRLIYFSYDVKMKEKGDIPEGYSVSREKKERFSLILESASTNQTSMYLCASSFDRGLILETGELFFGEGSRLTVL.

This clone has a single count. This chain connects TRBV30 to TRBJ2-1; perhaps TRBD2 as D (6 bases). V was trimmed by 4 bases and J by 4 bases, leaving 14 bases between them. The CDR3 is made up of 14 amino acids. Germline CDR1 GTSNPN, CDR2 SVGIG (reference sequence). DNA for the CDR3: TGTGCCTGGAACCGGGACTCCATATACAATGAGCAGTTCTTC. Its protein is CAWNRDSIYNEQFF.

This sequence joins TRBV29-1 and TRBJ1-4, with a possible D match to TRBD1 (5 bases). From germline, CDR1 is SQVTM and CDR2 ANQGSEA. The CDR3 has 11 residues. Trimming removed 5 bases at V and 8 bases at J, with 9 bases between. The chain's CDR3 is CSVRGMEKLFF. CDR3 sequence (DNA): TGCAGCGTTAGGGGAATGGAAAAACTGTTTTTT. Using reference TRBV29-1 and TRBJ1-4 for the parts outside the CDR3, the full variable domain is SAVISQKPSRDICQRGTSLTIQCQVDSQVTMMFWYRQQPGQSLTLIATANQGSEATYESGFVIDKFPISRPNLTFSTLTVSNMSPEDSSIYLCSVRGMEKLFFGSGTQLSVL.

This chain links TRBV7-2 with TRBJ2-5, with 8 bases that match TRBD1. The CDR3 runs 16 residues. Germline assignment: CDR1 SGHTA and CDR2 FQGNSA. V was pared by 5 bases and J by 4 bases, with 12 bases of the junction left unmatched. In DNA form, the CDR3 reads TGTGCCAGCAGCCTCTTTCATGGCAGGGGGCTAGAGACCCAGTACTTC. Translating gives CASSLFHGRGLETQYF.

This clone was counted once. The J gene is TRBJ1-2, the V gene TRBV4-1, with D possibly TRBD1 on 5 matching bases. The CDR3 is 17 amino acids. CDR1 MGHRA and CDR2 YSYEKL come from the germline V gene. V was cut by 0 bases and J by 4 bases, with 18 bases left in between. The CDR3 region has the DNA TGCGCCAGCAGCCAAGATCAGTTTCTGGGGGAGGGCTATGGCTACACCTTC. Protein sequence: CASSQDQFLGEGYGYTF.

This clone appeared once. The V and J genes are TRBV4-3 and TRBJ2-6; a possible D gene is TRBD1 (6 bases). With 1 base removed from V and 0 bases from J, the gap between germline ends came to 13 bases. The CDR3 loop spans 18 amino acids. The germline V gene has CDR1 LGHNA and CDR2 YSLEER. This CDR3 reads CASSQVQGPPSGANVLTF. CDR3 bases: TGCGCCAGCAGCCAAGTTCAGGGGCCCCCCTCTGGGGCCAACGTCCTGACTTTC.

The gene calls are TRBV6-2 or TRBV6-3 and TRBJ2-7; the match to TRBD2 covers 15 bases. This CDR3 comprises 16 residues. Germline V gene sequence: CDR1 MNHEY, CDR2 SVGEGT. Trimming cost V 6 bases and J 2 bases; bases outside gene matches: 5. The CDR3 loop is CASSLGLAGGTYEQYF. DNA for the CDR3: TGTGCCAGCAGCCTCGGACTAGCGGGAGGGACCTACGAGCAGTACTTC.

The rearrangement uses TRBV25-1 and TRBJ1-2, with D possibly TRBD1 on 6 matching bases. V was cut by 5 bases and J by 8 bases, with 15 bases left in between. Germline V CDR1 and CDR2: MGHDK, SYGVNS. The CDR3 spans 13 residues. The DNA of the CDR3 is TGTGCCAGCAGTAATTACAGGGTAAAAGGCTACACCTTC. Translation gives CASSNYRVKGYTF.

The chain links TRBV27 to TRBJ1-3; possible D gene TRBD1, 5 bases. Trimming shortened V by 2 bases and J by 2 bases, and 13 bases separated the two germline ends. The CDR3 covers 16 residues. Germline lookup yields CDR1 MNHEY and CDR2 SMNVEV (reference sequence). The CDR3 DNA is TGTGCCAGCAGTTTAAATAAGGGGCTTACTGGAAACACCATATATTTT. Its protein product is CASSLNKGLTGNTIYF.

With regard to this clone: A junction boundary mismatches the germline segment, possibly from a read error. This chain uses TRBV5-1 with TRBJ1-1, with a weak D call TRBD1 (6 bases). The CDR3 is made up of 13 amino acids. The germline V gene encodes CDR1 SGHRS and CDR2 YFSETQ. CDR3 DNA sequence: TGCGCCAGCAGCTTTCCACCACCCGCGAGGGGGATCTTT. Translation: CASSFPPPARGIF. Filled out from reference TRBV5-1 and TRBJ1-1, the complete variable domain reads KAGVTQTPRYLIKTRGQQVTLSCSPISGHRSVSWYQQTPGQGLQFLFEYFSETQRNKGNFPGRFSGRQFSNSRSEMNVSTLELGDSALYLCASSFPPPARGIFGQGTRLTVV.

The CDR3 reads CSVPGDSAEAFF. The CDR3 region has the DNA TGCAGCGTGCCAGGGGATTCTGCTGAAGCTTTCTTT. The chain links TRBV29-1 to TRBJ1-1; D perhaps matches TRBD1 (6 bases). Trimming removed 6 bases from V and 6 bases from J, with 14 bases in between. The CDR3 has 12 residues. CDR1 and CDR2 from the germline V gene are SQVTM and ANQGSEA.

A note on this clone: The identical CDR3 is also encoded by other nucleotide sequences in the sample. The V call is TRBV5-1, the J call TRBJ1-4, with TRBD1 identical over 10 bases. Germline assignment: CDR1 SGHRS and CDR2 YFSETQ. This CDR3 comprises 17 residues. The V segment lost 0 bases and the J segment 5 bases; nucleotides outside the gene matches: 7. The CDR3 loop is CASSLAGTGAVNEKLFF. CDR3 DNA: TGCGCCAGCAGCTTGGCCGGGACAGGGGCGGTCAATGAAAAACTGTTTTTT.

This chain connects TRBV9 to TRBJ2-1; 8 bases match TRBD2. The length of the CDR3 is 13 residues. Germline values: CDR1 SGDLS, CDR2 YYNGEE. Trimming cost V 4 bases and J 8 bases; bases outside gene matches: 5. The CDR3 here is CASSPGLADEQFF. CDR3 nucleotides: TGTGCCAGCAGCCCCGGACTAGCTGATGAGCAGTTCTTC.

The chain carries TRBV2 and TRBJ2-1; weak D call: TRBD1 (6 bases). The CDR3 is made up of 14 amino acids. Trimming removed 7 bases from V and 2 bases from J, with 12 bases in between. Germline V gives CDR1 SNHLY, CDR2 FYNNEI. In nucleotides, the CDR3 is TGTGCCAGCACTCCAGGGGACACCTACAATGAGCAGTTCTTC. Amino acids: CASTPGDTYNEQFF.

The rearrangement links TRBV6-1 to TRBJ2-5; D perhaps matches TRBD2 (5 bases). Trimming shortened V by 2 bases and J by 4 bases, and 14 bases separated the two germline ends. The germline V gene encodes CDR1 MNHNS and CDR2 SASEGT. The CDR3 is made up of 15 amino acids. DNA of the CDR3: TGTGCCAGCAGTGAACTAGCCGTTGGAGCAGAGACCCAGTACTTC. It codes for CASSELAVGAETQYF.

This chain's CDR3 is CASSYSPGNYGYTF. In nucleotides, the CDR3 is TGTGCCAGCAGTTACTCGCCAGGGAACTATGGCTACACCTTC. The V call is TRBV6-5, the J call TRBJ1-2, with D tentatively TRBD1 (5 bases). The CDR3 contains 14 residues. Germline CDR1 and CDR2: MNHEY and SVGAGI. Trimming took 0 bases from V and 2 from J, leaving 7 bases between them.

This chain links TRBV7-3 with TRBJ2-2; the match to TRBD1 covers 9 bases. V shed 5 bases, J shed 6 bases, and the junction held 4 bases outside the gene matches. The CDR3 contains 14 residues. Germline CDR1 is SGHTA and CDR2 is FQGTGA. CDR3 bases: TGTGCCAGCAGCCAGGGGACAGGGTCCGGGGAGCTGTTTTTT. This translates into CASSQGTGSGELFF.

V is TRBV18 and J is TRBJ1-2; 9 positions agree with TRBD1. The CDR3 sequence is 14 residues long. Germline trimming cut 0 bases from V and 10 bases from J; bases unmatched to any gene: 6. Germline assignment: CDR1 KGHSH and CDR2 LQKENI. DNA for the CDR3: TGTGCCAGCTCACCACCATCGACAGGGGGGGACTACACCTTC. It codes for CASSPPSTGGDYTF. The entire variable domain, with the rest obtained from reference TRBV18 and TRBJ1-2, is as follows: NAGVMQNPRHLVRRRGQEARLRCSPMKGHSHVYWYRQLPEEGLKFMVYLQKENIIDESGMPKERFSAEFPKEGPSILRIQQVVRGDSAAYFCASSPPSTGGDYTFGSGTRLTVV.

V usage is TRBV3-1 (or the pseudogene TRBV3-2) and J usage is TRBJ2-7; the match to TRBD2 covers 11 bases. The length of the CDR3 is 20 residues. Germline V gene lookup returns CDR1 LGHDT and CDR2 YNNKEL (reference sequence). The junction had 14 bases not matched to a gene; V was cut back by 0 bases and J by 1 base. The CDR3 spells CASSQDCNTFLAGGSYEQYF. CDR3 nucleotides: TGTGCCAGCAGCCAAGATTGTAATACCTTCCTAGCGGGGGGTTCCTACGAGCAGTACTTC.

The chain recombines TRBV18 with TRBJ2-2; D is unresolved. This CDR3 spans 14 amino acids. Trimming stripped 6 bases from V and 10 bases from J, with 18 bases between. Germline V gene sequence: CDR1 KGHSH, CDR2 LQKENI. The DNA of the CDR3 is TGTGCCAGCTCCGCAGTCACCTACCAGGCGGAGCTGTTTTTT. Encoded protein: CASSAVTYQAELFF.

This chain uses TRBV19 with TRBJ1-4; D might be TRBD1 (6 bases). Trimming pared 6 bases from V and 0 bases from J, leaving 14 bases between. There are 16 residues in the CDR3. CDR1 LNHDA and CDR2 SQIVND come from the germline V gene (reference sequence). CDR3 residues: CASSRGQPPTNEKLFF. In nucleotides, the CDR3 is TGTGCCAGTAGCCGTGGACAGCCTCCAACTAATGAAAAACTGTTTTTT.

V usage is TRBV28 and J usage is TRBJ2-5; 7 nucleotides align to TRBD2. V trimming: 6 bases; J trimming: 4 bases; junction bases outside the gene matches: 8. The CDR3 runs to 14 residues. Germline CDR1 MDHEN, CDR2 SYDVKM. For the CDR3, the DNA is TGTGCCAGCAGCAAAGACGGCGGGGGAGAGACCCAGTACTTC. It specifies CASSKDGGGETQYF.

This clone appeared once. CDR3 bases: TGTGCCAGCAGCTTCTCAGAGACCCAGTACTTC. This translates into CASSFSETQYF. The V and J genes are TRBV5-4 and TRBJ2-5; D is unresolved. Looked up from germline, CDR1 is SGHNT and CDR2 is YYREEE (reference sequence). The CDR3 is 11 residues long. Between the trimmed V and J ends, which lost 2 bases and 4 bases, there was a span of 3 bases.

This chain links TRBV27 with TRBJ2-1, with 14 nucleotides matching TRBD2. This CDR3 has 18 residues. Trimming at V came to 4 bases and at J to 10 bases, leaving 15 bases not matched to a gene. The germline gives CDR1 MNHEY, CDR2 SMNVEV (reference sequence). The CDR3 loop reads CASSWESGGTSGRREQFF. CDR3 nucleotide sequence: TGTGCCAGCAGTTGGGAGAGCGGAGGGACTAGCGGGAGACGCGAGCAGTTCTTC.

This chain uses TRBV12-3 or TRBV12-4 with TRBJ1-1; D remains unclear. V lost 6 bases to trimming and J lost 8 bases, with 13 bases between them. This CDR3 has 12 amino acids. The CDR3 region has the DNA TGTGCCAGCAGATCCCCGGGAGGGGAAGCTTTCTTT. It is translated as CASRSPGGEAFF.

V is TRBV28 and J is TRBJ1-2, with TRBD1 matching 8 bases. V dropped 3 bases and J dropped 8; count of bases not matched to a gene: 8. Per germline, CDR1 MDHEN and CDR2 SYDVKM. The CDR3 spans 14 residues. The CDR3 region is CASSFEGQDVGYTF. In DNA form, the CDR3 reads TGTGCCAGCAGTTTTGAGGGACAGGATGTCGGCTACACCTTC.

The CDR3 region has the DNA TGTGCCAGCAGCTTAGCGTCGGTGACAGTGTACGAGCAGTACTTC. Translating it yields CASSLASVTVYEQYF. The chain couples TRBV7-9 to TRBJ2-7; D possibly corresponds to TRBD1 (5 bases). CDR1 and CDR2 (germline): SEHNR, FQNEAQ (reference sequence). V was shortened by 0 bases and J by 4 bases, with 13 bases between the two germline ends. The CDR3 consists of 15 residues.